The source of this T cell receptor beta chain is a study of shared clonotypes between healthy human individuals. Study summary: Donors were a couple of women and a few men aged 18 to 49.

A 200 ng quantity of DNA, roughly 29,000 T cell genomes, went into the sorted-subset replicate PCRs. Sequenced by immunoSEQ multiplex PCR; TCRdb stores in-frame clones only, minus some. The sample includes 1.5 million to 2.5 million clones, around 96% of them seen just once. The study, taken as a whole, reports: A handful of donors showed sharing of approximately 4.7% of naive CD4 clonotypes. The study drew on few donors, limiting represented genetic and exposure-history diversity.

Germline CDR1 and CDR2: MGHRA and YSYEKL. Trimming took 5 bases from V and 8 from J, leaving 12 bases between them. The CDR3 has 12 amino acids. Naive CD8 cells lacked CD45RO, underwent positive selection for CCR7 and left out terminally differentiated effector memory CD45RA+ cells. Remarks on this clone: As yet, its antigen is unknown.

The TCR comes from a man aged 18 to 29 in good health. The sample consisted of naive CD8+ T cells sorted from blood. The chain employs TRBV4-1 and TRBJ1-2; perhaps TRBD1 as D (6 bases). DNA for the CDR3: TGCGCCAGCAGCGAGGGGGTTTGGGGCTACACCTTC. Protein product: CASSEGVWGYTF.